This T cell receptor (beta chain) appears in the sequencing data of a study of graft-versus-host responses after intestinal transplantation. Whole-study context: As for transplant type, recipients had multivisceral, liver-intestinal, or isolated intestinal grafts. Every recipient underwent anti-thymocyte globulin induction, then tacrolimus and steroids for roughly three years. Study-wide points: Detection of GvH clones occurred in recipient marrow, and some had their first appearance in ileum or blood. High graft-versus-host to host-versus-graft T cell clonal ratios marked allografts of patients with graft-donor macrochimerism.

TCRdb's copy holds only in-frame clones and misses some; the assay was immunoSEQ multiplex PCR. The table includes 15,000 to 20,000 clones, 80% detected once. Graft tissue processing released intraepithelial and lamina propria lymphocytes. This clone occurred once. The antigen is unknown. This TCR came from a human patient who received an intestinal transplant, so some T cells may come from the graft donor. The sequencing used ileum tissue, collected roughly 110 days after intestinal transplant.

The CDR3 nucleotides read TGTGCCAGCAGCGGGAGGTGGGGGCCCGTCTCTGGGGCCAACGTCCTGACTTTC. Its protein is CASSGRWGPVSGANVLTF. The V call is TRBV9, the J call TRBJ2-6; D is perhaps TRBD1 (6 bases). The CDR3 covers 18 residues. Germline V lookup: CDR1 SGDLS, CDR2 YYNGEE. With 3 bases removed from V and 0 bases from J, the gap between germline ends came to 16 bases.